The TCR beta chain described here comes from a study of vaccination effects on CD4 cells after COVID-19. Expansion of antigen-specific CD4+ T cells with viral peptide pools was carried out by the ViraFEST assay before sequencing. Scientists isolated CD4+ T cells after an approximately 10-day culture period ended. Confirmation by PCR established that the person had SARS-CoV-2 infection between March and December 2020. Only in-frame clones appear in the TCRdb table, and some are missing; sequencing was by immunoSEQ multiplex PCR. The sample yields about 45,000 clones, about three quarters seen once. Regarding this clone: Its specificity is not known.

With V trimmed by 5 bases and J by 4 bases, 9 bases remained unmatched. This CDR3 contains 17 residues. Germline CDR1 LGHDT, CDR2 YNNKEL (reference sequence). The material sequenced was CD4+ T cells from PBMCs cultured with a peptide pool, taken before COVID-19 vaccination. The chain couples TRBV3-1 (or the pseudogene TRBV3-2) to TRBJ2-1, with 12 positions matching TRBD2. The TCR was taken from a human donor who had a prior SARS-CoV-2 infection. The CDR3 bases are TGTGCCAGCAGCTACCGACTAGCGGGAGACAGATACAATGAGCAGTTCTTC. It yields the protein CASSYRLAGDRYNEQFF.